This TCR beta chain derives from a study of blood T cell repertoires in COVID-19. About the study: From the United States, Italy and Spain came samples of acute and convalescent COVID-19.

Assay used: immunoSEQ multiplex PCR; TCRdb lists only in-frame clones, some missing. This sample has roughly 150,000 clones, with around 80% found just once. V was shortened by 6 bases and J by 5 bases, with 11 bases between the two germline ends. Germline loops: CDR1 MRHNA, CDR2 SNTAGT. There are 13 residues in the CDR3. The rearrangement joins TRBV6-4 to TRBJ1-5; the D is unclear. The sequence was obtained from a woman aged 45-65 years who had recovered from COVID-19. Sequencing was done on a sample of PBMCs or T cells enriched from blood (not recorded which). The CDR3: CASRERWDQPQHF. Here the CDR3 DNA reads TGTGCCAGCAGGGAGAGGTGGGATCAGCCCCAGCATTTT.